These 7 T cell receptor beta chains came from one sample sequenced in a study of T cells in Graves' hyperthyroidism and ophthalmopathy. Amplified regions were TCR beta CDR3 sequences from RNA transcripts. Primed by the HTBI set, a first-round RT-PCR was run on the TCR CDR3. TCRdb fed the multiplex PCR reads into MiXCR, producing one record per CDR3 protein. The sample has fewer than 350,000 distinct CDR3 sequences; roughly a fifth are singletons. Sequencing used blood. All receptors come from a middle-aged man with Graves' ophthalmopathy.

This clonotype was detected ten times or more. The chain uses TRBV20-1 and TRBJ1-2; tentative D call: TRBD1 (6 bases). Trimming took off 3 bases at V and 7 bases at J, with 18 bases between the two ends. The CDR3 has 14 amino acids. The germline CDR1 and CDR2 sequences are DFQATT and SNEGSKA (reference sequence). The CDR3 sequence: CSASMGGGDSGYTF. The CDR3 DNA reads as TGCAGTGCTAGTATGGGGGGCGGTGATAGTGGCTACACCTTC.

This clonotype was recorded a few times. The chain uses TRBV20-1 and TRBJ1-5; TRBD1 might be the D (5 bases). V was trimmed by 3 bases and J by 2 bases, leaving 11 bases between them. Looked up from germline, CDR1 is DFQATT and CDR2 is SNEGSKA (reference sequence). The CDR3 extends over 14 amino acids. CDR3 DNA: TGCAGTGCTAGTAAGGGGCTCGGCAATCAGCCCCAGCATTTT. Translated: CSASKGLGNQPQHF.

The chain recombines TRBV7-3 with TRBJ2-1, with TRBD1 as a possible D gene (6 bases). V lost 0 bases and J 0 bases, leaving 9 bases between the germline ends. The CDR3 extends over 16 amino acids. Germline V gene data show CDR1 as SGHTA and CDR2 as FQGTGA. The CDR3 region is CASSLTGTNSYNEQFF. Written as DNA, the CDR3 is TGTGCCAGCAGCTTAACGGGGACAAACTCCTACAATGAGCAGTTCTTC. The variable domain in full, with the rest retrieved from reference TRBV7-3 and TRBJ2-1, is GAGVSQTPSNKVTEKGKYVELRCDPISGHTALYWYRQSLGQGPEFLIYFQGTGAADDSGLPNDRFFAVRPEGSVSTLKIQRTERGDSAVYLCASSLTGTNSYNEQFFGPGTRLTVL.

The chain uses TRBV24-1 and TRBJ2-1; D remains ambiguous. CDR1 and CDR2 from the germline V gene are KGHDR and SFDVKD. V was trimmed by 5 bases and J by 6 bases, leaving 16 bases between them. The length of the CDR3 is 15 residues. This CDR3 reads CATSGLGTPGNEQFF. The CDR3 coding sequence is TGTGCCACCAGTGGGTTAGGAACTCCCGGCAATGAGCAGTTCTTC.

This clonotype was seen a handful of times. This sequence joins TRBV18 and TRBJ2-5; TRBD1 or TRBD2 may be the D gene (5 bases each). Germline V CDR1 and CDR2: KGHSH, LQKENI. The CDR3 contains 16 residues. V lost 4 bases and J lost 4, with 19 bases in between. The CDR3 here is CASSLSDPGLGETQYF. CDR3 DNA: TGTGCCAGCTCACTGTCCGATCCGGGGCTGGGAGAGACCCAGTACTTC.

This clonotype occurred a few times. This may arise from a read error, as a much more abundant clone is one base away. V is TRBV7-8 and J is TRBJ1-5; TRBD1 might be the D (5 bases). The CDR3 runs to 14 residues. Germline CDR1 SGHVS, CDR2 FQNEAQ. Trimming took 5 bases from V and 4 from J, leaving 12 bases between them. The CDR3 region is CASSSEGRNQPQHF. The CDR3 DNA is TGTGCCAGCAGCAGCGAGGGGAGGAATCAGCCCCAGCATTTT.

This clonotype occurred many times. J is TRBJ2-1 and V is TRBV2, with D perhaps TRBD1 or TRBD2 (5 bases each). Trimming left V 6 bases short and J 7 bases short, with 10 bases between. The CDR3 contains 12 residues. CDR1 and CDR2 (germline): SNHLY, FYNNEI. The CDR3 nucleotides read TGTGCCAGCAGGTGGGACGGGAATGAGCAGTTCTTC. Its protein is CASRWDGNEQFF.